This TCR beta chain is drawn from a study of T-cell memory formation after mild COVID-19. Findings of the study overall: CD4/CD8 balance characterized clones contracting day 15 to 85, and CD4+ skew characterized later expanders.

TCRdb re-called the 5' RACE reads with MiXCR, one entry per CDR3 protein. The sample records about 82,000 distinct CDR3 sequences, about 13% being singletons. With regard to this clonotype: The antigen remains unidentified. One end of the junction does not line up with germline, which may come from a read error.

This CDR3 comprises 12 residues. The germline V gene encodes CDR1 SGHNT and CDR2 YYREEE (reference sequence). The genes are TRBV5-4 and TRBJ2-5; the D is unclear. The sample taken for sequencing was PBMCs or a T cell subset sorted from them (not recorded which). This TCR came from a man aged 18 to 29 who had mild COVID-19 (a few samples of this study predate the infection). Cell type and time point are not known. The CDR3 DNA is TGTGCCAGCAGCGACTTACAAGAGACACAGTACTTC. It specifies CASSDLQETQYF.